Listed below are T cell receptor beta chains from one sample, sequenced in a study of shared clonotypes between healthy human individuals. The assay was immunoSEQ multiplex PCR, and TCRdb's table has in-frame clones only and misses some. The table lists 1.4 million to 1.5 million clones, roughly 96% of them singletons. Source material: naive CD4+ T cells sorted from blood. These TCRs come from a man aged 30-40 years in good health. The CDR3 runs from the conserved cysteine through the conserved F or W. D genes are given only for firm matches. Rows may omit the clone size; those that give it use once, few, many or a size class.

clone size	V gene	D gene	J gene	CDR3 protein	CDR3 DNA
NA	TRBV28	NA	TRBJ2-7	CASSLDSSYEQYF	TGTGCCAGCAGTTTAGACAGCTCCTACGAGCAGTACTTC
NA	TRBV27	TRBD1	TRBJ2-7	CASSFGDRPYEQYF	TGTGCCAGCAGTTTTGGGGACAGACCCTACGAGCAGTACTTC
once	TRBV5-6	NA	TRBJ1-1	CASSLRRRTEAFF	TGTGCCAGCAGCTTGAGACGGCGCACTGAAGCTTTCTTT
NA	TRBV2	TRBD1	TRBJ1-5	CASSQQTGYSNQPQHF	TGTGCCAGCAGTCAACAGACAGGGTATAGCAATCAGCCCCAGCATTTT
NA	TRBV21-1	NA	TRBJ2-7	CASSPTRTSGSSYHYEQYF	TGTGCCAGCAGCCCTACACGGACTAGCGGGAGTTCTTATCACTACGAGCAGTACTTC
NA	TRBV7-2	NA	TRBJ1-2	CASSLGPTGSNYGYTF	TGTGCCAGCAGCTTAGGTCCCACAGGGAGCAACTATGGCTACACCTTC
NA	TRBV28	NA	TRBJ2-1	CASSYREPSYNEQFF	TGTGCCAGCAGTTACAGGGAACCCTCCTACAATGAGCAGTTCTTC
NA	TRBV5-5	NA	TRBJ2-6	CASSPQGAGANVLTF	TGTGCCAGCAGCCCGCAGGGAGCTGGGGCCAACGTCCTGACTTTC
NA	TRBV5-5	NA	TRBJ2-3	CASSPIEYTLLGDTQYF	TGTGCCAGCAGCCCCATCGAATATACCTTGCTAGGAGATACGCAGTATTTT
NA	TRBV27	NA	TRBJ2-1	CASGGKTTLGNEQFF	TGTGCCAGCGGCGGGAAGACTACCCTAGGAAATGAGCAGTTCTTC
once	TRBV10-2	TRBD1	TRBJ2-7	CASSGQGATYEQYF	TGCGCCAGCAGTGGACAGGGGGCAACCTACGAGCAGTACTTC
NA	TRBV5-1	NA	TRBJ1-1	CASSLGVVNTEAFF	TGCGCCAGCAGCTTGGGGGTCGTGAACACTGAAGCTTTCTTT
NA	TRBV11-1	NA	TRBJ2-5	CASSLEAGAETQYF	TGTGCCAGCAGCTTAGAGGCTGGGGCCGAGACCCAGTACTTC
NA	TRBV7-3	NA	TRBJ2-7	CASSLLVGSSYEQYF	TGTGCCAGCAGCTTATTGGTGGGCTCCTCATACGAGCAGTACTTC
NA	TRBV2	NA	TRBJ1-6	CASSPDRNSPLHF	TGTGCCAGCAGTCCGGACAGAAATTCACCCCTCCACTTT
NA	TRBV9	TRBD2	TRBJ2-3	CASSLLAGDTQYF	TGTGCCAGCAGCCTTTTAGCGGGAGATACGCAGTATTTT
NA	TRBV5-1	NA	TRBJ2-7	CATKGNTGPYEQYF	TGCGCCACCAAGGGGAACACAGGGCCCTACGAGCAGTACTTC
NA	TRBV6-5	TRBD2	TRBJ2-7	CASSYSIDSGDEQYF	TGTGCCAGCAGTTACTCGATAGATAGCGGGGACGAGCAGTACTTC
once	TRBV6-1	NA	TRBJ2-1	CASSETGGYYNEQFF	TGTGCCAGCAGTGAAACCGGGGGCTACTACAATGAGCAGTTCTTC
NA	TRBV7-2	TRBD2	TRBJ2-7	CASSLVSSGGYEQYF	TGTGCCAGCAGCTTAGTGTCTAGCGGGGGCTACGAGCAGTACTTC
NA	TRBV27	NA	TRBJ2-1	CASSPVPGHQFF	TGTGCCAGCAGTCCCGTCCCGGGACACCAGTTCTTC
NA	TRBV28	NA	TRBJ2-2	CASSLLGVEGAVGELFF	TGTGCCAGCAGTTTATTGGGTGTTGAAGGGGCGGTCGGGGAGCTGTTTTTT
NA	TRBV14	TRBD2	TRBJ2-3	CASSHPTSGTDTQYF	TGTGCCAGCAGCCATCCAACTAGCGGGACGGATACGCAGTATTTT
NA	TRBV9	NA	TRBJ2-3	CASSVGIVTDTQYF	TGTGCCAGCAGCGTAGGGATAGTCACAGATACGCAGTATTTT
NA	TRBV15	TRBD1	TRBJ2-7	CATSRAVGTALGEQYF	TGTGCCACCAGCAGGGCAGTCGGGACAGCATTGGGGGAGCAGTACTTC
NA	TRBV28	TRBD2	TRBJ2-2	CASSLHLAGGLGELFF	TGTGCCAGCAGTTTGCACCTAGCGGGAGGTCTCGGGGAGCTGTTTTTT
once	TRBV9	NA	TRBJ2-1	CASSVAGARANEQFF	TGTGCCAGCAGCGTAGCGGGAGCCCGGGCAAATGAGCAGTTCTTC
NA	TRBV28	TRBD1	TRBJ1-2	CASSHPGTGSVYGYTF	TGTGCCAGCAGCCACCCCGGGACAGGATCGGTCTATGGCTACACCTTC
once	TRBV29-1	NA	TRBJ2-5	CSVDQVGETQYF	TGCAGCGTTGATCAGGTTGGCGAGACCCAGTACTTC
NA	TRBV10-3	NA	TRBJ2-3	CAIGGSGARKSTDTQYF	TGTGCCATCGGAGGGTCCGGGGCACGAAAGAGCACAGATACGCAGTATTTT